This TCR beta chain was found in a study of T-cell reconstitution after alpha-beta-depleted transplantation in children. Regarding the study as a whole: Fresh T-cell production supplied most of the T-cell counts and diversity seen one year after transplant. Expanded clones from the graft, numbering several hundred, reportedly supplied alpha-beta T cells about two months after transplant.

Preparation of the TCRbeta library involved a method that used unique molecular identifiers. TCRdb re-called the PCR reads through MiXCR, storing one row per CDR3 protein. The table lists 300,000 to 350,000 distinct CDR3 sequences, around 25% of them singletons, with approximately 11% in the top ten. On this clonotype: No antigen is known for it.

V lost 4 bases to trimming and J lost 2 bases; unmatched junction nucleotides: 6. CDR3 length equals 16 residues. CDR1 is MDHEN, CDR2 SYDVKM, per germline. This receptor was obtained from a male patient younger than 18 who had a stem cell transplant for acute lymphoblastic leukemia, so the T cells may come from the graft donor. V and J are TRBV28 and TRBJ2-5; 11 nucleotides align to TRBD2. The sequences come from PBMCs, mostly from graft donor cells, collected 180 days after TCRalphabeta/CD19-depleted stem cell transplant. The CDR3 loop reads CASSSPTSGEQETQYF. The CDR3 DNA follows: TGTGCCAGCAGTTCGCCGACTAGCGGGGAACAAGAGACCCAGTACTTC.